One and the same sample provided the 13 T cell receptor beta chains below, sequenced in a study of blood T cell repertoires in COVID-19. Profiling relied on immunoSEQ multiplex PCR, and the TCRdb table lists in-frame clones only, not all of them. The repertoire holds 200,000 to 300,000 clones, with roughly 86% as singletons. Source material: peripheral blood. Every receptor here comes from a human donor in a cohort sampled during active COVID-19.

The rearrangement joins TRBV4-3 to TRBJ2-2, with TRBD2 identical over 12 bases. This CDR3 region has 17 residues. V was pared by 0 bases and J by 8 bases, with 7 bases of the junction left unmatched. Germline V CDR1 and CDR2: LGHNA, YSLEER. CDR3 in DNA: TGCGCCAGCAGCCAAGAACGTCTAGCGGGGGGGAATGGGGAGCTGTTTTTT. This gives the protein CASSQERLAGGNGELFF.

In this sample, this clone turned up a few times. The genes are TRBV3-1 (or the pseudogene TRBV3-2) and TRBJ1-4; D is perhaps TRBD1 (6 bases). With 1 base removed from V and 10 bases from J, the gap between germline ends came to 19 bases. Germline CDR1 is LGHDT and CDR2 is YNNKEL (reference sequence). This CDR3 is 16 amino acids long. The CDR3 DNA follows: TGTGCCAGCAGCCAAGTAGGGATTACAGGGTACGGAAAACTGTTTTTT. Its protein is CASSQVGITGYGKLFF.

V gene TRBV14 combines with J gene TRBJ2-7; D possibly corresponds to TRBD2 (6 bases). Germline V gene lookup returns CDR1 SGHDN and CDR2 FVKESK. Trimming removed 6 bases at V and 3 bases at J, with 27 bases between. This CDR3 has 18 residues. The CDR3 loop reads CASSEGQPRTTGGYEQYF. DNA for the CDR3: TGTGCCAGCAGTGAAGGGCAGCCTAGGACGACCGGGGGCTACGAGCAGTACTTC. Looking up the rest from reference TRBV14 and TRBJ2-7 gives the full variable domain: EAGVTQFPSHSVIEKGQTVTLRCDPISGHDNLYWYRRVMGKEIKFLLHFVKESKQDESGMPNNRFLAERTGGTYSTLKVQPAELEDSGVYFCASSEGQPRTTGGYEQYFGPGTRLTVT.

The J gene is TRBJ1-2, the V gene TRBV5-1; no reliable D call. CDR1 SGHRS and CDR2 YFSETQ come from the germline V gene. This CDR3 is 15 amino acids long. V was clipped by 3 bases and J by 4 bases, with 16 bases between them. The CDR3, as DNA: TGCGCCAGCAGCTCAGGCAATGGCAAACTCTATGGCTACACCTTC. Protein product: CASSSGNGKLYGYTF.

The chain employs TRBV24-1 and TRBJ1-3; tentatively, D is TRBD1 (5 bases). This CDR3 contains 17 residues. The V gene lost 2 bases and the J gene lost 4 bases, with 17 bases spanning the gap. Germline V CDR1 and CDR2: KGHDR, SFDVKD. The CDR3 nucleotides are TGTGCCACCAGTGATTCCCGGACACCGGGGGTCGGAAACACCATATATTTT. Amino acid sequence: CATSDSRTPGVGNTIYF.

The table lists this clone with a count of one. This chain uses TRBV19 with TRBJ1-2, with 7 bases aligning to TRBD1. Germline V gene sequence: CDR1 LNHDA, CDR2 SQIVND (reference sequence). V lost 5 bases, J lost 3 bases, and 9 bases stayed unmatched. This CDR3 comprises 15 residues. For the CDR3, the DNA is TGTGCCAGTAGTCCAAGACAGGGTAGCCACTATGGCTACACCTTC. Amino acid sequence: CASSPRQGSHYGYTF.

The genes are TRBV5-1 and TRBJ1-2; 10 bases are a match to TRBD1. This CDR3 contains 14 residues. V dropped 3 bases and J dropped 4; count of bases not matched to a gene: 3. The germline V gene encodes CDR1 SGHRS and CDR2 YFSETQ. In nucleotides, the CDR3 is TGCGCCAGCAGCTGGGGACAGGGGAGCTATGGCTACACCTTC. The encoded protein is CASSWGQGSYGYTF.

The V call is TRBV6-1, the J call TRBJ2-2; weak D call: TRBD2 (6 bases). Trimming removed 2 bases from V and 6 bases from J, with 13 bases in between. Germline V gene sequence: CDR1 MNHNS, CDR2 SASEGT. This CDR3 region has 15 residues. The chain's CDR3 is CASSELARSPGELFF. The CDR3 coding sequence is TGTGCCAGCAGTGAACTAGCGCGGTCCCCCGGGGAGCTGTTTTTT.

The V call is TRBV9, the J call TRBJ2-1; TRBD2 matches 10 bases. Trimming at V came to 0 bases and at J to 2 bases, leaving 8 bases not matched to a gene. The germline gives CDR1 SGDLS, CDR2 YYNGEE. The CDR3 has 18 amino acids. In DNA, the CDR3 is TGTGCCAGCAGCGTAGGAGGGCTAGCGGGAGCCCCCTACAATGAGCAGTTCTTC. Translating it yields CASSVGGLAGAPYNEQFF.

This chain joins TRBV5-4 and TRBJ2-7, with 8 bases identical to TRBD1. Trimming removed 0 bases from V and 7 bases from J; junction bases left unmatched: 9. This CDR3 has 15 amino acids. CDR1 and CDR2 from the germline V gene are SGHNT and YYREEE (reference sequence). CDR3 DNA: TGTGCCAGCAGCTTGGACCAGGGGGCCTCGGCTGAGCAGTACTTC. It encodes CASSLDQGASAEQYF.

The chain couples TRBV10-3 to TRBJ1-4; TRBD1 might be the D (5 bases). Trimming took 2 bases from V and 4 from J, leaving 11 bases between them. CDR3 size: 15 residues. Per germline, CDR1 ENHRY and CDR2 SYGVKD. The CDR3 nucleotides read TGTGCCATCAGTGAGCGGCAGGGCCTTAATGAAAAACTGTTTTTT. The encoded protein is CAISERQGLNEKLFF.

V usage is TRBV6-6 and J usage is TRBJ2-7; D remains ambiguous. There are 12 residues in the CDR3. The V gene lost 2 bases and the J gene lost 7 bases, with 9 bases spanning the gap. CDR1 is MNHNY, CDR2 SVGAGI, per germline (reference sequence). The CDR3 loop is CASSYGGQEQYF. In DNA form, the CDR3 reads TGTGCCAGCAGTTACGGTGGGCAGGAGCAGTACTTC.

The chain uses TRBV12-1 and TRBJ1-6; TRBD1, the table's D call, was not compared with the DNA. TRBV12-1 is classified as a pseudogene. The CDR3 runs 14 residues. The CDR3 DNA reads as TGTGCCAGCAGCTCGGGACAGGGGTATTCACCCCTCCACTTT. It codes for CASSSGQGYSPLHF.